This T cell receptor beta chain was recorded in a study of preoperative IRX-2 immunotherapy in early breast cancer. The ends lost 0 bases at V and 4 bases at J; junction bases unmatched: 0. CDR1 LNHNV and CDR2 YYDKDF come from the germline V gene (reference sequence). The CDR3 totals 16 residues. This table comes from immunoSEQ multiplex PCR, and its TCRdb copy is limited to in-frame clones, with some not included. Among 95,000 to 100,000 clones listed, approximately 90% were seen once. Treatment noted: preoperative locoregional IRX-2 cytokine immunotherapy. Samples came from a phase Ib trial of preoperative locoregional IRX-2 cytokine immunotherapy. A few counts support this clone.

The chain joins TRBV15 to TRBJ2-1, with 13 bases fitting TRBD2. This TCR derives from a human donor with breast cancer. The sequencing here drew on tumor tissue, taken after IRX-2 immunotherapy. The CDR3 loop is CATSRELAGGYNEQFF. The CDR3, as DNA: TGTGCCACCAGCAGAGAACTAGCGGGGGGGTACAATGAGCAGTTCTTC.